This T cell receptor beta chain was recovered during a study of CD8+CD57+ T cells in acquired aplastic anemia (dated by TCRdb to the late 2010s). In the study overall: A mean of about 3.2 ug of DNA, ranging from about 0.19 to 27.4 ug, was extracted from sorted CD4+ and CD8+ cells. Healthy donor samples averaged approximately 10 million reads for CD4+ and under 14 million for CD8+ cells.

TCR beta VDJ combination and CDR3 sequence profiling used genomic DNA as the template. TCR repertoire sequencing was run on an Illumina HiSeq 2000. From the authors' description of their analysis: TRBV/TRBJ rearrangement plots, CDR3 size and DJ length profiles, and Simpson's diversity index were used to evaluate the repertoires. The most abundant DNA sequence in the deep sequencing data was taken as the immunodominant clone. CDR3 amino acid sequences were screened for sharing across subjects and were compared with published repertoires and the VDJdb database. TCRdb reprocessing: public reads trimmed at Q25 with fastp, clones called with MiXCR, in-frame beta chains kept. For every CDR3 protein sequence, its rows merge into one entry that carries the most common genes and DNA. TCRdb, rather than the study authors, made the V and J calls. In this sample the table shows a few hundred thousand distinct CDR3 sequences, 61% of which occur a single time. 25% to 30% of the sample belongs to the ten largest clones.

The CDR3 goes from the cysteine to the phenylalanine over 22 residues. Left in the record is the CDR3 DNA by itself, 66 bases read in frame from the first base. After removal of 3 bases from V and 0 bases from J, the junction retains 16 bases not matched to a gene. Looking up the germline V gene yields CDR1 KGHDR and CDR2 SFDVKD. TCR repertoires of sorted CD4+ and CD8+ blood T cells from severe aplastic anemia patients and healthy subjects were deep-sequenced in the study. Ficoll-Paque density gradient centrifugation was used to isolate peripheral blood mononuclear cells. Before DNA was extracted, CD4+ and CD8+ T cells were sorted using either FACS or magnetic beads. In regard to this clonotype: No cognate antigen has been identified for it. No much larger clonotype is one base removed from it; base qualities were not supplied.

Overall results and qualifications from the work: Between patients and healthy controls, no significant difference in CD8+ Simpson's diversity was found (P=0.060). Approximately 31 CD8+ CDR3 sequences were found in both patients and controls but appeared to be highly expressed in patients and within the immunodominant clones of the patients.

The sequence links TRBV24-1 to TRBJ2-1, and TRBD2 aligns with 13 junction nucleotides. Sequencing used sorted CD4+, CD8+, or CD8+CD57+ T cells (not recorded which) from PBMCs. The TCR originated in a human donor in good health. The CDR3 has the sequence CATSDRTGTGTSGESSYNEQFF. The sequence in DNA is TGTGCCACCAGTGATAGGACAGGGACCGGGACTAGCGGGGAGAGCTCCTACAATGAGCAGTTCTTC.